This T cell receptor beta chain originates from a study of human CD8 memory T cell subsets. Germline lookup yields CDR1 LNHDA and CDR2 SQIVND (reference sequence). The CDR3 is made up of 15 amino acids. A note on this clonotype: The antigen remains undetermined.

UMI-labeled 5' RACE was the method by which TCR beta libraries were made. TCRdb re-called the 5' RACE reads and shows each CDR3 protein once, DNA omitted. This specimen shows approximately 11,000 distinct CDR3 sequences; the ten leading clones hold 8% to 10%. Among CD8+ T cells, the stem-like memory population (TSTEM) was CCR7+ PD-1- TIGIT-. The RNA's source was duplicate vials of more than 130,000 sorted CD8+ T cells per subset. Whole-study results and caveats: For stem-like memory and precursor exhausted T cells, diversity was similarly high, which was not true of effector memory cells.

This TCR was recovered from a human donor in good health. The chain uses TRBV19 and TRBJ1-5; as DNA is missing, the TRBD1 call by TCRdb cannot be tested. The sequencing input was CD8+ stem-like memory T cells (TSCM and TCM) sorted from PBMCs. The subset: stem-like memory CD8 T cells (TSTEM), CCR7+ PD-1- TIGIT-. CDR3 residues: CASSIDAGATQPQHF.